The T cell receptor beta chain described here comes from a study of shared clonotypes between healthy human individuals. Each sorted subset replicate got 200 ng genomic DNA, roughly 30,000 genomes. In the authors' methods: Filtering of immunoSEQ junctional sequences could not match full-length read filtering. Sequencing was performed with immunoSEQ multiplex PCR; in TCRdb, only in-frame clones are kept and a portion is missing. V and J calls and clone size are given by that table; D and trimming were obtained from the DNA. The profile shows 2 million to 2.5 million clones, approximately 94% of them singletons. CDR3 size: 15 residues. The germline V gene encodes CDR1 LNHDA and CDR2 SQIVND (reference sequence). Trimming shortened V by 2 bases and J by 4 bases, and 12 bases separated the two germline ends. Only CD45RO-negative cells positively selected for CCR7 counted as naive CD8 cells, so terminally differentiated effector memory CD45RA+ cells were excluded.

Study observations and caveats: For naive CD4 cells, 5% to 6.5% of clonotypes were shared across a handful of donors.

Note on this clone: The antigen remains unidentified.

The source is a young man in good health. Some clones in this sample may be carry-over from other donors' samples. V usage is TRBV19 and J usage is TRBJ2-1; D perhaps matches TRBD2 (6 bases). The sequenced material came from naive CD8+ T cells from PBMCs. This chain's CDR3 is CASSIPGDGYNEQFF. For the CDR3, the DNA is TGTGCCAGTAGTATACCGGGGGACGGGTACAATGAGCAGTTCTTC.